This record covers a single TCR beta chain. Its target is unknown. The junction had 1 base not matched to a gene; V was cut back by 2 bases and J by 4 bases. Germline V CDR1 and CDR2: MRHNA, SNTAGT. This CDR3 region has 14 residues. Generated by immunoSEQ multiplex PCR, the TCRdb table keeps only in-frame clones and is missing some. This sample has more than 10,000 clones, with about four fifths found just once. The record originates from a study of OX40 agonist ivuxolimab in advanced cancers. Study in general: Patients were infused with ivuxolimab every 2 weeks at 0.01 to 10 mg/kg. Of mixed ages from about 20 to 80 and averaging roughly 64 years, the group was over 80% male. Three dose-escalation patients had partial responses: one with hepatocellular carcinoma and two with cutaneous melanoma.

General study points: At doses 0.1 to 3.0 mg/kg, CD4+ and CD8+ clones expanded.

The chain links TRBV6-4 to TRBJ2-2, with 7 bases identical to TRBD2. Sequences were derived from CD4+ or CD8+ T cells sorted from blood, sampled in a trial of the OX40 agonist ivuxolimab. The receptor was derived from an adult with an advanced solid tumor such as melanoma, head and neck, liver or kidney cancer. CDR3 region: CASSDGRATGELFF. The CDR3, as DNA: TGTGCCAGCAGTGACGGGAGGGCCACCGGGGAGCTGTTTTTT.